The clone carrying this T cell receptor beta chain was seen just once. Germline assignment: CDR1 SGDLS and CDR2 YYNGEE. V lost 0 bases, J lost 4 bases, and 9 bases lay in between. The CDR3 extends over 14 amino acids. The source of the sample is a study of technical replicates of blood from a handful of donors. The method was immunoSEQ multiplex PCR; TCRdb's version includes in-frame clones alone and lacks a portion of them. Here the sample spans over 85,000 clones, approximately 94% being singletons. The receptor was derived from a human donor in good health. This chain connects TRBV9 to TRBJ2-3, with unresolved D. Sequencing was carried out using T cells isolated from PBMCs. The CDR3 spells CASSVEVRADTQYF. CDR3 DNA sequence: TGTGCCAGCAGCGTAGAGGTCCGGGCAGATACGCAGTATTTT.